This TCR beta chain was identified in a study of blood T cell repertoires in COVID-19. Turning to the study itself: The United States, Italy and Spain provided the acute and convalescent COVID-19 samples. Nucleic acid was either cDNA or gDNA, and it came from T cells, B-cell-depleted T cells, or PBMCs.

Germline values: CDR1 MNHEY, CDR2 SVGEGT. J gave up 3 bases and V 2 bases, and 3 bases lay outside the gene matches. There are 14 residues in the CDR3. In the study's own analysis: Amplification of reference gene primers provided the estimated nucleated cell counts. Produced via immunoSEQ multiplex PCR; TCRdb's table is partial and in-frame only. V and J calls and clone size are copied from that table; D and trimming were computed from the DNA. Counted here are 250,000 to 300,000 clones, roughly nine tenths occurring once; the ten biggest clones make up 3.5% to 4%. This clonotype was obtained from a man younger than 35 with active or convalescent COVID-19. Sequenced input: peripheral blood. This chain joins TRBV6-2 or TRBV6-3 and TRBJ2-5, with 7 bases that match TRBD2. This CDR3 is CASSYLLAEETQYF. CDR3 bases: TGTGCCAGCAGTTACCTTCTAGCGGAAGAGACCCAGTACTTC.